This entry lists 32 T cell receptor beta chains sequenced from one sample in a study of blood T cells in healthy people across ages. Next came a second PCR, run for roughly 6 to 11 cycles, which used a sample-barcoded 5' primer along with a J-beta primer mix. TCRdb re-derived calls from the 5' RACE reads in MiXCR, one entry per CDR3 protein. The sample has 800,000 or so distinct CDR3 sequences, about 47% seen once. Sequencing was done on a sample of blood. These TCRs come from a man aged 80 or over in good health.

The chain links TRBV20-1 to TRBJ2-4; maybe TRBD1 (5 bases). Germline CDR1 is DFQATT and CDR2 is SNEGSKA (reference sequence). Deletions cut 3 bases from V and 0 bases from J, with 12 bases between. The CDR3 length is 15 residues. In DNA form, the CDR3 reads TGCAGTGCTAGGGGGCTGATACTAGCCAAAAACATTCAGTACTTC. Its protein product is CSARGLILAKNIQYF.

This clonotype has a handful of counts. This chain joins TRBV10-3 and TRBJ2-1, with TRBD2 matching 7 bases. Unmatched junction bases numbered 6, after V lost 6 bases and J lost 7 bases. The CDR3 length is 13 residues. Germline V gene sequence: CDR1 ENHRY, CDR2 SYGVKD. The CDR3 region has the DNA TGTGCCATCAGCCTACTAGCGCAAAATGAGCAGTTCTTC. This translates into CAISLLAQNEQFF.

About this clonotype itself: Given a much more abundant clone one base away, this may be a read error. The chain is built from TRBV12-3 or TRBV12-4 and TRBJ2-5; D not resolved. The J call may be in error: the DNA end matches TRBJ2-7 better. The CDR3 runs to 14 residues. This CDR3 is CASSLVPGVYEQYF. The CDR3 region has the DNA TGTGCCAGCAGTTTAGTCCCCGGAGTCTACGAGCAGTACTTC.

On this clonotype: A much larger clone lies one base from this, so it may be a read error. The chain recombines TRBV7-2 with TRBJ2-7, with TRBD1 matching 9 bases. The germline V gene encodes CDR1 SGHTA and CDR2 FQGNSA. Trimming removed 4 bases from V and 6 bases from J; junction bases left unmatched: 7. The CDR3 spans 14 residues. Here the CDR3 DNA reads TGTGCCAGCAGCTGGGGGACAGGGAGCTCCGAGCAGTACTTC. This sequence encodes CASSWGTGSSEQYF. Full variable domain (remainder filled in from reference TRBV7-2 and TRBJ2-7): GAGVSQSPSNKVTEKGKDVELRCDPISGHTALYWYRQSLGQGLEFLIYFQGNSAPDKSGLPSDRFSAERTGGSVSTLTIQRTQQEDSAVYLCASSWGTGSSEQYFGPGTRLTVT.

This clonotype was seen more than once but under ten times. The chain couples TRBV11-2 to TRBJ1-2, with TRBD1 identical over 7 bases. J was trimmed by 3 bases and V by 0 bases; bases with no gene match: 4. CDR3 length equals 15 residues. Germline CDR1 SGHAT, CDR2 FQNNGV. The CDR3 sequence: CASSLDPTGYYGYTF. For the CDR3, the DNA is TGTGCCAGCAGCTTAGACCCGACAGGGTACTATGGCTACACCTTC. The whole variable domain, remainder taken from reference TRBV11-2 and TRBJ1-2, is EAGVAQSPRYKIIEKRQSVAFWCNPISGHATLYWYQQILGQGPKLLIQFQNNGVVDDSQLPKDRFSAERLKGVDSTLKIQPAKLEDSAVYLCASSLDPTGYYGYTFGSGTRLTVV.

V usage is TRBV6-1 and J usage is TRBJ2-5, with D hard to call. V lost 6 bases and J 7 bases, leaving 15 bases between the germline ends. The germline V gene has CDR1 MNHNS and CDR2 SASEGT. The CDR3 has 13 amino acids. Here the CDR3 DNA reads TGTGCCAGCAGCGAACTTGTGACCGGGACCCAGTACTTC. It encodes CASSELVTGTQYF.

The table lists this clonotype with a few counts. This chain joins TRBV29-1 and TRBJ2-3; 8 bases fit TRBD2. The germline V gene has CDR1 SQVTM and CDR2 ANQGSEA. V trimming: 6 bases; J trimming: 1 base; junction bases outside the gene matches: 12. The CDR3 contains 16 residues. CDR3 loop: CSVYRGGTRGTDTQYF. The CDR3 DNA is TGCAGCGTCTACCGGGGGGGAACGAGGGGCACAGATACGCAGTATTTT.

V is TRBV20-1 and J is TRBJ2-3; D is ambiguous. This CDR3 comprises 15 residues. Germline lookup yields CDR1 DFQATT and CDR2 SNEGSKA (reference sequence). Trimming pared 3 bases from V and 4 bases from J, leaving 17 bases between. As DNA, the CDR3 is TGCAGTGCTAGGCTTTCGGGCAGGCCCGCAGATACGCAGTATTTT. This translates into CSARLSGRPADTQYF.

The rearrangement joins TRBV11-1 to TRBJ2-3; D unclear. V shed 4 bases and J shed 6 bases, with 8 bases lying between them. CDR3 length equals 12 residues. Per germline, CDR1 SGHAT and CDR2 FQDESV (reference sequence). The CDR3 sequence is CASSSDLDTQYF. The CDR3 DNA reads TGTGCCAGCAGCTCGGACCTTGATACGCAGTATTTT.

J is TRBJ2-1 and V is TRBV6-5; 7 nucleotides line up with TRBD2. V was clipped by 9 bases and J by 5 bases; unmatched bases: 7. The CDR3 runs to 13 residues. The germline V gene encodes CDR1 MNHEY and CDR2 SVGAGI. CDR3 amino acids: CASRLGGDNEQFF. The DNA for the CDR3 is TGTGCCAGTAGATTGGGGGGGGACAATGAGCAGTTCTTC.

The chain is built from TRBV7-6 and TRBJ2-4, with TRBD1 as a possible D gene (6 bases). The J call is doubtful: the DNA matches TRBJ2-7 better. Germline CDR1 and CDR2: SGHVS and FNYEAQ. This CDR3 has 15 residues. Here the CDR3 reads CASSFPGQGPYEQYF. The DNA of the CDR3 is TGTGCCAGCAGTTTCCCGGGACAAGGGCCGTACGAGCAGTACTTC.

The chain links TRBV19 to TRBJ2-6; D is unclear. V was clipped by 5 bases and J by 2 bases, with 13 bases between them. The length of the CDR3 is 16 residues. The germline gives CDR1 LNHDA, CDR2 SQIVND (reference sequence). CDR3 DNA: TGTGCCAGTAGTGGCTTCGGTGAAACTGGGGCCAACGTCCTGACTTTC. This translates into CASSGFGETGANVLTF.

For the CDR3, the DNA is TGTGCCAGCAGCCACAGCGGACAGTCTCGGGATGAAAAACTGTTTTTT. Translating gives CASSHSGQSRDEKLFF. V is TRBV4-2 and J is TRBJ1-4, with D possibly matching TRBD1 (6 bases). V was clipped by 3 bases and J by 6 bases, with 17 bases between them. The germline gives CDR1 LGHNA, CDR2 YNFKEQ. The CDR3 sequence is 16 residues long.

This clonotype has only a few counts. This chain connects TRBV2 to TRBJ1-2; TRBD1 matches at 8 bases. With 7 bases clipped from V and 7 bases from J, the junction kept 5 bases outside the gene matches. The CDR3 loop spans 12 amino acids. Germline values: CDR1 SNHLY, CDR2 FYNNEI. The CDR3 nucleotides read TGTGCCAGCAAACAGGGGGGAGGTGGCTACACCTTC. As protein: CASKQGGGGYTF. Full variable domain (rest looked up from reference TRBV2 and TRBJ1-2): EPEVTQTPSHQVTQMGQEVILRCVPISNHLYFYWYRQILGQKVEFLVSFYNNEISEKSEIFDDQFSVERPDGSNFTLKIRSTKLEDSAMYFCASKQGGGGYTFGSGTRLTVV.

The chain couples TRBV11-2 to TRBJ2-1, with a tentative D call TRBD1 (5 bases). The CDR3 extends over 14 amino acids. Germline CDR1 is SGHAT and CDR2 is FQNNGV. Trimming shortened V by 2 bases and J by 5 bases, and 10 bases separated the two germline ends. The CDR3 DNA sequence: TGTGCCAGCAGCTTATACGGACAAGACAATGAGCAGTTCTTC. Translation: CASSLYGQDNEQFF.

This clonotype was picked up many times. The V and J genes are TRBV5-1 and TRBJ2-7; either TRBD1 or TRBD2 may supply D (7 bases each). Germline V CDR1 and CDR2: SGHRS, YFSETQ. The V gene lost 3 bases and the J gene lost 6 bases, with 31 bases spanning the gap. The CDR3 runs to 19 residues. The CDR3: CASSWTPGQRTSGPAEQYF. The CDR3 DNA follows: TGCGCCAGCAGCTGGACACCGGGACAGAGGACTAGTGGGCCCGCCGAGCAGTACTTC.

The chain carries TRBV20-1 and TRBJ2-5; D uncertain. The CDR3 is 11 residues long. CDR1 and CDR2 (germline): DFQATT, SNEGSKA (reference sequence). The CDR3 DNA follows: TGCAGGCTTGACTTACAAGAGACCCAGTACTTC. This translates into CRLDLQETQYF.

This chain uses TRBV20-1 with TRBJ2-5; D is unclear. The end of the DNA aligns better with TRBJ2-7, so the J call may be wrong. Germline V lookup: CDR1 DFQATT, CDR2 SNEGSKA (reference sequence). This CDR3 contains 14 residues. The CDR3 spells CSARDRGDRYEQYF. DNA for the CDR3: TGCAGTGCTAGAGATAGAGGTGATCGCTACGAGCAGTACTTC.

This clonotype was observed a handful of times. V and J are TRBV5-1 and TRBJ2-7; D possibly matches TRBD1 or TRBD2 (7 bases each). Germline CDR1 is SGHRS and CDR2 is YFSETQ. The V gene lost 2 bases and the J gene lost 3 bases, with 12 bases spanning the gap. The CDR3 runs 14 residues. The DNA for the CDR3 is TGCGCCAGCAGCTTAGCGGGACAGTACTACGAGCAGTACTTC. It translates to CASSLAGQYYEQYF.

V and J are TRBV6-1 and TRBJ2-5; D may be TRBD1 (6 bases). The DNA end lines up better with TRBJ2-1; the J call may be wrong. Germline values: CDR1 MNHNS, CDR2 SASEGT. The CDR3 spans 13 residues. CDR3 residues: CASSWTVQETQFF. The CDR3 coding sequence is TGTGCCAGCAGTTGGACAGTCCAAGAGACCCAGTTCTTC.

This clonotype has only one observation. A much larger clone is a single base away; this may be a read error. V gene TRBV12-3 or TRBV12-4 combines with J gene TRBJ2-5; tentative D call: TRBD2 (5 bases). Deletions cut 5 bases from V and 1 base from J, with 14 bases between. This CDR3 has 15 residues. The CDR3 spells CASSGRAAIQETQYF. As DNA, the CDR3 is TGTGCCAGCAGTGGCCGAGCGGCAATCCAAGAGACCCAGTACTTC.

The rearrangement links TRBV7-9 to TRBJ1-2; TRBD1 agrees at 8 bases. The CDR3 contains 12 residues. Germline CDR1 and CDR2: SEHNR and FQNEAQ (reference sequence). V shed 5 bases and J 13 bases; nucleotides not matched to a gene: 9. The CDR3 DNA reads TGTGCCAGCAGCGATCAAACAGGGGGTCTCACCTTC. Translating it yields CASSDQTGGLTF.

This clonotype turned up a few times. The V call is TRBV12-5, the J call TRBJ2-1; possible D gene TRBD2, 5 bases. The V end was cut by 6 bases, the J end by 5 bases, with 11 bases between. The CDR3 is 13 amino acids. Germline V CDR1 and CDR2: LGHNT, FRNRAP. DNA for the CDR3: TGTGCTAGTGGGGTCGGGGTGAACAATGAGCAGTTCTTC. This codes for CASGVGVNNEQFF.

The CDR3: CSAANGLNTEAFF. The CDR3 nucleotides read TGCAGTGCCGCCAACGGCCTAAACACTGAAGCTTTCTTT. The V call is TRBV20-1, the J call TRBJ1-1; no firm D call. The CDR3 spans 13 residues. Trimming left V 6 bases short and J 2 bases short, with 13 bases between. Germline CDR1 reads DFQATT; CDR2 reads SNEGSKA (reference sequence).

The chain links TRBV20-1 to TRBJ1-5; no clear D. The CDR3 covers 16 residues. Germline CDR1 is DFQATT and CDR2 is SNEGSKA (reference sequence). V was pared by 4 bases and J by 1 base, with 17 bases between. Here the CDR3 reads CSANLAEGWSNQPQHF. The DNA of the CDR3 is TGCAGTGCTAATCTGGCCGAGGGCTGGAGCAATCAGCCCCAGCATTTT.

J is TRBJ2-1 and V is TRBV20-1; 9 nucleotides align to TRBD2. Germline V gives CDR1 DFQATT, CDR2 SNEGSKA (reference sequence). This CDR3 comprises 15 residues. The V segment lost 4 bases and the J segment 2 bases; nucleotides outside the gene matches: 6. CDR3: CSANKRGVAYNEQFF. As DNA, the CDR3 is TGCAGTGCTAATAAGCGGGGGGTCGCCTACAATGAGCAGTTCTTC.

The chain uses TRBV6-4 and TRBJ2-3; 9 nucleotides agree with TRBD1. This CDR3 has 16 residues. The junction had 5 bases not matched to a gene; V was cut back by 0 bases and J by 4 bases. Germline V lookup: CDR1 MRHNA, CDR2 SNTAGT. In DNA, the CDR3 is TGTGCCAGCAGTGACTCGGGAGGGACAGGGCCAGATACGCAGTATTTT. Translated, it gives CASSDSGGTGPDTQYF.

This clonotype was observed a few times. In nucleotides, the CDR3 is TGTGCCAGCAGCTTAGAGAGTGGACTAGCGAGAAACAATGAGCAGTTCTTC. Translating it yields CASSLESGLARNNEQFF. The V gene is TRBV7-9, the J gene TRBJ2-1; 9 bases line up with TRBD2. Per the germline V gene, CDR1 is SEHNR and CDR2 is FQNEAQ (reference sequence). This CDR3 region has 17 residues. V lost 1 base to trimming and J lost 5 bases; unmatched junction nucleotides: 9. Full variable domain (outside the CDR3, taken from reference TRBV7-9 and TRBJ2-1): DTGVSQNPRHKITKRGQNVTFRCDPISEHNRLYWYRQTLGQGPEFLTYFQNEAQLEKSRLLSDRFSAERPKGSFSTLEIQRTEQGDSAMYLCASSLESGLARNNEQFFGPGTRLTVL.

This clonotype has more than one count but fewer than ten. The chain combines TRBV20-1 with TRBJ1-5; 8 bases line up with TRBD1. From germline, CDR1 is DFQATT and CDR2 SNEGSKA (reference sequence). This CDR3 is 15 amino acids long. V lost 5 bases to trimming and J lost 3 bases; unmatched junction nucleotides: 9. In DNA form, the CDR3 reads TGCAGTGCTCAGCAGGGGGCGACTTTCAATCAGCCCCAGCATTTT. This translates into CSAQQGATFNQPQHF.

CDR3 in amino acids: CASSDGLAGGNEQYF. In nucleotides, the CDR3 is TGTGCCAGCAGTGACGGACTAGCGGGAGGCAATGAGCAGTACTTC. This chain connects TRBV6-1 to TRBJ2-5; 14 bases match TRBD2. CDR1 is MNHNS and CDR2 is SASEGT in the germline V gene. J gave up 11 bases and V 3 bases, and 8 bases lay outside the gene matches. CDR3 size: 15 residues.

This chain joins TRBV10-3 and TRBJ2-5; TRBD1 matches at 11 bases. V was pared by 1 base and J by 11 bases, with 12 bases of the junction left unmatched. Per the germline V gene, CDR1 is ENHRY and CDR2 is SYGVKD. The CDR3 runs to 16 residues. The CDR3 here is CAISEWGTGGDNEQYF. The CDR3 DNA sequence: TGTGCCATCAGTGAGTGGGGGACAGGGGGGGACAATGAGCAGTACTTC.

The CDR3 protein is CASSRGLGTPLGNEQFF. CDR3 coding DNA: TGTGCCAGCAGCCGAGGGCTGGGGACCCCCCTAGGCAATGAGCAGTTCTTC. This chain joins TRBV13 and TRBJ2-1; D might be TRBD1 or TRBD2, each matching 5 bases. The CDR3 covers 17 residues. Germline V gene data show CDR1 as PRHDT and CDR2 as FYEKMQ (reference sequence). The V end lost 5 bases, the J end lost 6 bases, and 23 bases lay between the germline ends. The variable domain in full, with the rest retrieved from reference TRBV13 and TRBJ2-1, is AAGVIQSPRHLIKEKRETATLKCYPIPRHDTVYWYQQGPGQDPQFLISFYEKMQSDKGSIPDRFSAQQFSDYHSELNMSSLELGDSALYFCASSRGLGTPLGNEQFFGPGTRLTVL.